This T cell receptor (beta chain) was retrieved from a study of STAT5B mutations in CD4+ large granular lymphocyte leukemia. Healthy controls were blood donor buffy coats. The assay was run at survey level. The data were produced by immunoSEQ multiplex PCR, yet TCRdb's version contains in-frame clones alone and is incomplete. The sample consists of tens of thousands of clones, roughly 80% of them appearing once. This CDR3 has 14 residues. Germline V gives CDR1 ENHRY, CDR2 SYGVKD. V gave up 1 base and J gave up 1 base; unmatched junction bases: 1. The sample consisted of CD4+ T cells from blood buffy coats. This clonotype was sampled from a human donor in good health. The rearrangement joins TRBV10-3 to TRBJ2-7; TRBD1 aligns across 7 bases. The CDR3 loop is CAISELQGSYEQYF. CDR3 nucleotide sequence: TGTGCCATCAGTGAGTTACAGGGGTCCTACGAGCAGTACTTC.